The 21 T cell receptor beta chains in this list originate from one sample, sequenced in a study of identical twins (dated by TCRdb to 2015 to 2016). Library creation used 5' RACE. Sequenced using an Illumina HiSeq 2000. Using fastp at Q25 and MiXCR, TCRdb reprocessed the public reads and kept productive beta chains. Every distinct CDR3 protein forms one entry, paired with its most common genes and DNA. The sample includes 250,000 to 300,000 distinct CDR3 sequences, with roughly 10% observed a single time. The ten most abundant clones make up around 7.1% of the sample. The same specimen was also included in a second study, on yellow fever vaccine responses in identical twins.

The sequenced material came from CD8+ T cells sorted from blood. The receptor source for this set is a woman between 18 and 30 years old in good health.

The chain has TRBV10-2 and TRBJ2-5; 7 nucleotides match TRBD2. This CDR3 region has 16 residues. V trimming: 1 base; J trimming: 0 bases; junction bases outside the gene matches: 5. Germline assignment: CDR1 WSHSY and CDR2 SAAADI. The DNA for the CDR3 is TGCGCCAGCAGTGAGTTGGCTAGCGGAAACCAAGAGACCCAGTACTTC. Its translation: CASSELASGNQETQYF.

The rearrangement joins TRBV28 to TRBJ2-7; D is unresolved. The germline V gene has CDR1 MDHEN and CDR2 SYDVKM. CDR3 length equals 9 residues. Between the trimmed V and J ends, which lost 2 bases and 11 bases, there was a span of 4 bases. The chain's CDR3 is CASSLAKYF. In DNA, the CDR3 is TGTGCCAGCAGTTTAGCAAAGTACTTC. The full variable domain, rest sourced from reference TRBV28 and TRBJ2-7, is DVKVTQSSRYLVKRTGEKVFLECVQDMDHENMFWYRQDPGLGLRLIYFSYDVKMKEKGDIPEGYSVSREKKERFSLILESASTNQTSMYLCASSLAKYFGPGTRLTVT.

This clonotype has more than one count but fewer than ten. This chain joins TRBV4-1 and TRBJ2-3, with 7 bases identical to TRBD1. The CDR3 extends over 18 amino acids. Germline CDR1 and CDR2: MGHRA and YSYEKL. The ends lost 0 bases at V and 4 bases at J; junction bases unmatched: 13. The CDR3 DNA reads as TGCGCCAGCAGCCAAGAAGGGGGCATCGAAGGTGGTGCAGATACGCAGTATTTT. As protein: CASSQEGGIEGGADTQYF.

This clonotype was picked up many times. The chain carries TRBV4-3 and TRBJ2-1; D call uncertain. Trimming pared 0 bases from V and 6 bases from J, leaving 12 bases between. CDR1 and CDR2 from the germline V gene are LGHNA and YSLEER. The CDR3 has 15 amino acids. DNA of the CDR3: TGCGCCAGCAGCCAAGAAGAATTGATGGGCAATGAGCAGTTCTTC. This encodes CASSQEELMGNEQFF.

This chain joins TRBV7-9 and TRBJ2-1, with 7 bases lining up with TRBD2. The CDR3 is made up of 15 amino acids. CDR1 and CDR2 (germline): SEHNR, FQNEAQ (reference sequence). V lost 5 bases, J lost 3 bases, and 7 bases stayed unmatched. The CDR3 loop reads CASSPLERDYNEQFF. CDR3 DNA sequence: TGTGCCAGCAGCCCCCTAGAGCGGGACTACAATGAGCAGTTCTTC.

This clonotype turned up a few times. The gene calls are TRBV6-1 and TRBJ2-3; 9 bases fit TRBD1. After removal of 8 bases from V and 3 bases from J, the junction contained 6 bases not matched to a gene. CDR1 and CDR2 (germline): MNHNS, SASEGT. The CDR3 is made up of 14 amino acids. CDR3 nucleotides: TGTGCCAGCGGGGGTGGGACAGGGACAGATACGCAGTATTTT. Translating it yields CASGGGTGTDTQYF.

Regarding this clonotype: This may arise from a read error, as a much more abundant clone is one base away. No conserved phenylalanine or tryptophan is present at the end of the CDR3, so a read error is the likely explanation. The rearrangement uses TRBV6-1 and TRBJ2-1; D perhaps matches TRBD1 (6 bases). CDR1 and CDR2 from the germline V gene are MNHNS and SASEGT. V lost 5 bases and J lost 2, with 13 bases in between. This CDR3 region has 15 residues. Here the CDR3 reads CASSTTGAPYNEQFL. In DNA form, the CDR3 reads TGTGCCAGCAGTACGACAGGAGCTCCCTACAATGAGCAGTTCCTC.

This clonotype came up once. The CDR3, as DNA: TGTGCCAGCAGTTACGGTGGGGCCACCGGGGAGCTGTTTTTT. This sequence encodes CASSYGGATGELFF. The rearrangement links TRBV6-5 to TRBJ2-2; tentative D call: TRBD1 (5 bases). Trimming stripped 2 bases from V and 4 bases from J, with 8 bases between. Germline CDR1 MNHEY, CDR2 SVGAGI. The CDR3 totals 14 residues.

This clonotype has ten or more counts. This chain joins TRBV12-3 or TRBV12-4 and TRBJ2-3, with TRBD2 as a possible D gene (6 bases). This CDR3 contains 14 residues. V lost 7 bases, J lost 0 bases, and 11 bases lay in between. The CDR3 is CASTLEGSTDTQYF. As DNA, the CDR3 is TGTGCCAGCACGTTGGAGGGTAGCACAGATACGCAGTATTTT.

This clonotype was picked up many times. This chain joins TRBV28 and TRBJ2-5; TRBD2 matches at 9 bases. V lost 5 bases, J lost 5 bases, and 9 bases stayed unmatched. The CDR3 contains 15 residues. Germline CDR1 reads MDHEN; CDR2 reads SYDVKM. CDR3 amino acids: CASSERGAQLETQYF. The CDR3 region has the DNA TGTGCCAGCAGTGAGCGGGGGGCCCAGTTGGAGACCCAGTACTTC.

The chain employs TRBV6-2 or TRBV6-3 and TRBJ2-7, with D unresolved. Trimming shortened V by 0 bases and J by 2 bases, and 11 bases separated the two germline ends. The CDR3 totals 15 residues. CDR1 MNHEY and CDR2 SVGEGT come from the germline V gene. The CDR3 region is CASSYSILEPYEQYF. Written as DNA, the CDR3 is TGTGCCAGCAGTTACTCTATCTTGGAGCCCTACGAGCAGTACTTC.

For the CDR3, the DNA is TGCAGTGCTCGGGACAGGGCGACCACTGAAGCTTTCTTT. It codes for CSARDRATTEAFF. This sequence joins TRBV20-1 and TRBJ1-1, with TRBD1 matching over 9 bases. The germline V gene encodes CDR1 DFQATT and CDR2 SNEGSKA (reference sequence). The CDR3 extends over 13 amino acids. V was pared by 5 bases and J by 4 bases, with 5 bases of the junction left unmatched.

Points on this clonotype: At one end the junction does not follow the germline gene, possibly because of a read error. J is TRBJ2-7 and V is TRBV7-7; no firm D call. The germline CDR1 and CDR2 sequences are SSHAT and FNYEAQ (reference sequence). The CDR3 is made up of 13 amino acids. The CDR3 is CASSLAPQYEQYF. In DNA, the CDR3 is TGTGCTAGCAGCTTAGCTCCCCAGTACGAGCAGTACTTC.

This clonotype has just a few counts. The chain combines TRBV20-1 with TRBJ2-7; 8 positions agree with TRBD1. Germline V gives CDR1 DFQATT, CDR2 SNEGSKA (reference sequence). V lost 1 base to trimming and J lost 2 bases; unmatched junction nucleotides: 10. The CDR3 is 16 residues long. This chain's CDR3 is CSARVRGQARTYEQYF. In nucleotides, the CDR3 is TGCAGTGCTAGAGTTCGGGGACAGGCGAGGACCTACGAGCAGTACTTC.

This clonotype was found a few times. The gene calls are TRBV5-1 and TRBJ2-4, with D uncertain. V lost 0 bases and J lost 5, with 12 bases in between. There are 15 residues in the CDR3. CDR1 and CDR2 (germline): SGHRS, YFSETQ. The CDR3 region is CASSLGQGLENIQYF. The CDR3 region has the DNA TGCGCCAGCAGCTTGGGACAAGGCCTGGAAAACATTCAGTACTTC.

This clonotype showed up many times. V usage is TRBV12-3 or TRBV12-4 and J usage is TRBJ2-7; D unclear. The CDR3 runs 15 residues. Trimming cost V 1 base and J 5 bases, with 15 bases left between them. The CDR3 here is CASSLVSSFLDEQYF. CDR3 coding DNA: TGTGCCAGCAGTTTAGTCTCTTCCTTCCTAGACGAGCAGTACTTC.

The chain carries TRBV12-3 or TRBV12-4 and TRBJ2-7; 9 bases are a match to TRBD2. The trim removed 6 bases at V and 6 bases at J, leaving 9 bases unmatched. The CDR3 runs to 14 residues. The chain's CDR3 is CASSAGTSLREQYF. CDR3 DNA: TGTGCCAGCAGCGCCGGGACTAGCCTTCGCGAGCAGTACTTC.

The chain employs TRBV27 and TRBJ2-1; the D gene could be TRBD1 or TRBD2 (6 bases each). This CDR3 contains 16 residues. Trimming shortened V by 0 bases and J by 4 bases, and 13 bases separated the two germline ends. CDR1 and CDR2 from the germline V gene are MNHEY and SMNVEV (reference sequence). CDR3 DNA: TGTGCCAGCAGTTTATCCTCTAGGGGGGCTTACAATGAGCAGTTCTTC. Its translation: CASSLSSRGAYNEQFF.

This clonotype was observed at least ten times. The chain is built from TRBV7-9 and TRBJ1-5; D might be TRBD1 (5 bases). With 1 base removed from V and 3 bases from J, the gap between germline ends came to 7 bases. CDR3 length: 14 amino acids. The V gene's germline CDR1 is SEHNR and CDR2 FQNEAQ (reference sequence). CDR3 bases: TGTGCCAGCAGCTTAGGGGGGAACAATCAGCCCCAGCATTTT. Translated, it gives CASSLGGNNQPQHF.

V usage is TRBV24-1 and J usage is TRBJ2-2; the match to TRBD2 covers 11 bases. This CDR3 contains 16 residues. The junction had 4 bases not matched to a gene; V was cut back by 4 bases and J by 4 bases. From germline, CDR1 is KGHDR and CDR2 SFDVKD. The CDR3: CATSDHTSGGTGELFF. CDR3 in DNA: TGTGCCACCAGTGACCACACTAGCGGGGGCACCGGGGAGCTGTTTTTT.

This clonotype showed up just a few times. V usage is TRBV27 and J usage is TRBJ2-7; D might be TRBD1 or TRBD2, each matching 5 bases. The germline gives CDR1 MNHEY, CDR2 SMNVEV (reference sequence). The CDR3 runs 15 residues. V shed 6 bases and J shed 3 bases, with 18 bases lying between them. CDR3 DNA: TGTGCCAGCAGCCCTAGAGGGGTCGAGGGCTACGAGCAGTACTTC. Its translation is CASSPRGVEGYEQYF.